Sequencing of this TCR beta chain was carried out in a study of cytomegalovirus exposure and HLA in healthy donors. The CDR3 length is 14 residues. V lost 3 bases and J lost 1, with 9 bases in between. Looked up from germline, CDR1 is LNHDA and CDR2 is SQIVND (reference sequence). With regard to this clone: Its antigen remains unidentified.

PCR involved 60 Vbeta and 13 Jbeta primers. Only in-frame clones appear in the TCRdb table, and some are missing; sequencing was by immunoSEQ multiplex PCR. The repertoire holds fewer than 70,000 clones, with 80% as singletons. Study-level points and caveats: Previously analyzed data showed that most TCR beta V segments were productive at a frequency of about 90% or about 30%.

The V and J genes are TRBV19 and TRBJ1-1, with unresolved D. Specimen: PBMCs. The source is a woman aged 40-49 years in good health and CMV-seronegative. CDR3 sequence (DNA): TGTGCCAGTAGTATGAGGGCGGGGAACACTGAAGCTTTCTTT. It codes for CASSMRAGNTEAFF.